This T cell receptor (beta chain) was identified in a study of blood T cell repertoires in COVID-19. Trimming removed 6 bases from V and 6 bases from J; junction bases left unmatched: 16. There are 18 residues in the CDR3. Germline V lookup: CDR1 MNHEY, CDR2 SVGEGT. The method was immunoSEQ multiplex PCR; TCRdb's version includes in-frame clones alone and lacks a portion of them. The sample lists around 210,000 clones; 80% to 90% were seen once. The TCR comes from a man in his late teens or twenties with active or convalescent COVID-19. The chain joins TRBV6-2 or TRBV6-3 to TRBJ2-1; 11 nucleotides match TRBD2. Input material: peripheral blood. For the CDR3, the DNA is TGTGCCAGCAGCCTGGCTGGGACTAGCGGCAGGGTACCCAATGAGCAGTTCTTC. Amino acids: CASSLAGTSGRVPNEQFF.